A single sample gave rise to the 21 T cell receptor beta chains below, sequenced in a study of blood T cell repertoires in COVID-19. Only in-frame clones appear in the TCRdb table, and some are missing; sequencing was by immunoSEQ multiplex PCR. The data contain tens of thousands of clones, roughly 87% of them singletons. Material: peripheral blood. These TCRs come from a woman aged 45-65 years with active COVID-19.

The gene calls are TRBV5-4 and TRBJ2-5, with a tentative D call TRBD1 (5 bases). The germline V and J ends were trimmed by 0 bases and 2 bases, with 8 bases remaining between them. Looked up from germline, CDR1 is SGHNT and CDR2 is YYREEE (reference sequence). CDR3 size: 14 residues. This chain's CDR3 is CASSLEQVQETQYF. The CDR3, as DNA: TGTGCCAGCAGCTTGGAACAGGTTCAAGAGACCCAGTACTTC.

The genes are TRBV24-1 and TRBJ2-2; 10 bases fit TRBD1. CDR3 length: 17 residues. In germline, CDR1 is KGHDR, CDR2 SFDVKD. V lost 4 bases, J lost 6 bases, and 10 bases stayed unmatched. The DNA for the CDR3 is TGTGCCACCAGTGACTACCCCGGGACAGGGGAGTCCGGGGAGCTGTTTTTT. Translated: CATSDYPGTGESGELFF.

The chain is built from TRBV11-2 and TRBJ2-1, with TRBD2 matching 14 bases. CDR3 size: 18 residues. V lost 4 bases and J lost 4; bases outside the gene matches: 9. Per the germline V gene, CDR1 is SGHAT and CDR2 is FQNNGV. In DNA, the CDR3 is TGTGCCAGCAGCTCCTCCTCGACTAGCGGGAGGGATTACAATGAGCAGTTCTTC. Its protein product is CASSSSSTSGRDYNEQFF.

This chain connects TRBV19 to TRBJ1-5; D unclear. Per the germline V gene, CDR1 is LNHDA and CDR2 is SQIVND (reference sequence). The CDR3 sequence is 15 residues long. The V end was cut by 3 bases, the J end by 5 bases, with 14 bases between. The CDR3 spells CASSIAREPYQPQHF. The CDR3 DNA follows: TGTGCCAGTAGTATTGCGAGGGAGCCCTATCAGCCCCAGCATTTT.

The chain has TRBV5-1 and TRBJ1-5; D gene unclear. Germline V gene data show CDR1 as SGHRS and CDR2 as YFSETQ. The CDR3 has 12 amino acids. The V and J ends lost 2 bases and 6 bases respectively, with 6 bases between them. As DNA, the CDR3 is TGCGCCAGCAGCTTTAACGGTCAGCCCCAGCATTTT. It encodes CASSFNGQPQHF.

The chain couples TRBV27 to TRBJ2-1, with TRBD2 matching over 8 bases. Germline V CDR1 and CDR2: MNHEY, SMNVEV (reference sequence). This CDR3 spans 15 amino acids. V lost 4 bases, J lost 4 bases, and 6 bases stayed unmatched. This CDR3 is CASSSGSGAYNEQFF. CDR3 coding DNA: TGTGCCAGCAGTTCGGGTAGCGGGGCTTACAATGAGCAGTTCTTC.

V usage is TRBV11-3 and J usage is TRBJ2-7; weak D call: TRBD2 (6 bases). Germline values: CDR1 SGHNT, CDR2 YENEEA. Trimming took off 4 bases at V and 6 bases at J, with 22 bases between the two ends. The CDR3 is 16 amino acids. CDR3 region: CASSSTGPGGILEQYF. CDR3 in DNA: TGTGCCAGCAGCTCCACAGGTCCCGGAGGGATACTCGAGCAGTACTTC.

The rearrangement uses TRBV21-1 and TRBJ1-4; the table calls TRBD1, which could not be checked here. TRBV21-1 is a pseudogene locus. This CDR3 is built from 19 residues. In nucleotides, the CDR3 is TGTGCCAGCAGCAACCTAGGGGACAAACGAAAAGGGGCTAATGAAAAACTGTTTTTT. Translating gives CASSNLGDKRKGANEKLFF.

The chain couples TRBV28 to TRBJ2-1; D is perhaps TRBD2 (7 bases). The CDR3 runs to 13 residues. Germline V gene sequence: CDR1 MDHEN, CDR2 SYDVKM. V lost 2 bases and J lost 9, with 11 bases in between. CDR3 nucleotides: TGTGCCAGCAGTTTAGGCCGGGGGGCTGAGCAGTTCTTC. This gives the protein CASSLGRGAEQFF.

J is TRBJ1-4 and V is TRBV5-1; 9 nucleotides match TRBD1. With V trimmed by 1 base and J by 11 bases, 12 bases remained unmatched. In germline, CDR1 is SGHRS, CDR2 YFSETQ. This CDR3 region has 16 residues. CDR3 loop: CASSLKQGALSGKLFF. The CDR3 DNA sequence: TGCGCCAGCAGCTTGAAACAGGGGGCGTTAAGTGGGAAACTGTTTTTT.

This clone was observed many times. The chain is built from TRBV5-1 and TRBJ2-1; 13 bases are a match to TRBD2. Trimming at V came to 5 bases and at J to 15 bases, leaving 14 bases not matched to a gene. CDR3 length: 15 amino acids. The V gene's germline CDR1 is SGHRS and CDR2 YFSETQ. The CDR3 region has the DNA TGCGCCAGCAGTCCTGGGACTAGCGGGACCAATCCAGGGTTCTTC. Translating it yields CASSPGTSGTNPGFF.

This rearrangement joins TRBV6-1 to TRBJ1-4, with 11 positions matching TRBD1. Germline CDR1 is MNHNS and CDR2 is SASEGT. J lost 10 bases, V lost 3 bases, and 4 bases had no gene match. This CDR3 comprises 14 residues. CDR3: CASSEGQGVRKLFF. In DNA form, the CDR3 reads TGTGCCAGCAGTGAGGGACAGGGGGTACGAAAACTGTTTTTT.

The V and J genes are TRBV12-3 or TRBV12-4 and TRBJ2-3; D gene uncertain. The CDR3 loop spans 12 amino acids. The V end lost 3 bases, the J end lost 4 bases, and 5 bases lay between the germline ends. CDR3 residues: CASSFQSDTQYF. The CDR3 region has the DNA TGTGCCAGCAGTTTTCAGTCAGATACGCAGTATTTT.

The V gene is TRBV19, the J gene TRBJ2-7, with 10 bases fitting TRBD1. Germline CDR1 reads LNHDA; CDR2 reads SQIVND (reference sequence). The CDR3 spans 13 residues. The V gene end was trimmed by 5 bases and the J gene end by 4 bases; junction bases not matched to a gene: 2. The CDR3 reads CASSEGQGYEQYF. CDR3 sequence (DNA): TGTGCCAGTAGTGAGGGACAGGGGTACGAGCAGTACTTC.

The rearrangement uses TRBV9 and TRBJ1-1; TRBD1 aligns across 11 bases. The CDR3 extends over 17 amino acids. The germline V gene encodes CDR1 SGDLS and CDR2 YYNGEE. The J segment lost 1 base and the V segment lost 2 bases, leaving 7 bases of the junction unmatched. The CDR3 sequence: CASSVSRDRGANTEAFF. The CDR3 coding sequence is TGTGCCAGCAGCGTTAGCCGGGACAGGGGGGCGAACACTGAAGCTTTCTTT.

This CDR3 reads CASSPSGGRGEKLFF. The CDR3 DNA reads as TGTGCCAGCAGCCCCTCAGGGGGTCGAGGAGAAAAACTGTTTTTT. The chain is built from TRBV2 and TRBJ1-4; 7 bases align to TRBD1. Germline CDR1 and CDR2: SNHLY and FYNNEI. This CDR3 is 15 amino acids long. The V and J ends lost 6 bases and 8 bases, in that order; junction bases with no gene match: 12.

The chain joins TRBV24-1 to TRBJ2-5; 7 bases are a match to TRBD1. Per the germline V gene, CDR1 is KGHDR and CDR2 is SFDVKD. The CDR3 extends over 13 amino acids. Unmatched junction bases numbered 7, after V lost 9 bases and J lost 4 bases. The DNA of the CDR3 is TGTGCCACCCAAGACAGGGTATTAGAGACCCAGTACTTC. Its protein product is CATQDRVLETQYF.

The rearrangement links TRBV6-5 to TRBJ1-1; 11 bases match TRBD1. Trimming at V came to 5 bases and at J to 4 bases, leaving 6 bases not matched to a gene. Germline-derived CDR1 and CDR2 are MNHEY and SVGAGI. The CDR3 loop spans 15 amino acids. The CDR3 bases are TGTGCCAGCAGTCGGACAGGGGGCCTTATCACTGAAGCTTTCTTT. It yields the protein CASSRTGGLITEAFF.

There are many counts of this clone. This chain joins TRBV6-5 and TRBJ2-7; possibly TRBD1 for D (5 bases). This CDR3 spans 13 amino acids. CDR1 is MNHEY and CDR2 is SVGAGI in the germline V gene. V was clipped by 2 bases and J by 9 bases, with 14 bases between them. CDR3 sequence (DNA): TGTGCCAGCAGTTACGAGCAGGGTTCGTTGCAGTACTTC. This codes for CASSYEQGSLQYF.

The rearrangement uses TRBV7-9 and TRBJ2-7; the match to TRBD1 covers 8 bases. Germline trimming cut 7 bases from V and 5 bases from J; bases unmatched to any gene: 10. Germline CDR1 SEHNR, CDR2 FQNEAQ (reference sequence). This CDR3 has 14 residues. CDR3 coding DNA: TGTGCCAGCACCCTGACAGGGGCCCTGAACGAGCAGTACTTC. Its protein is CASTLTGALNEQYF.

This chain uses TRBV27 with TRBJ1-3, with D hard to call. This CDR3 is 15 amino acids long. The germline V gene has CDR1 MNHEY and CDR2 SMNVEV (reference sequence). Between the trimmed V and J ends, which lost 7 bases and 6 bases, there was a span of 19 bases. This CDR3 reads CASTSWALAENTIYF. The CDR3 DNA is TGTGCCAGCACCTCGTGGGCACTGGCCGAAAACACCATATATTTT.